This T cell receptor (beta chain) came from a study of blood T cell repertoires in COVID-19. Study details: Sources were T cells, B-cell-depleted T cells, or PBMCs; the material itself was cDNA or gDNA.

Germline CDR1 WSHSY, CDR2 SAAADI. This CDR3 is 16 amino acids long. With V trimmed by 7 bases and J by 4 bases, 13 bases remained unmatched. The authors' processing: Amplification with reference gene primers provided the estimates of nucleated cell counts. Measured with immunoSEQ multiplex PCR; TCRdb has only the in-frame clones, and not every one. The V and J calls and clone size are taken from that table; D and trimming were inferred from the DNA. Of tens of thousands of clones in the sample, almost 90% are singletons; the top ten hold roughly 2.5%. J is TRBJ1-1 and V is TRBV10-2; 9 nucleotides match TRBD1. The receptor comes from a human donor in a cohort sampled during active COVID-19. Sequencing input: peripheral blood. The CDR3 is CASKDDRGGLGTEAFF. In nucleotides, the CDR3 is TGCGCCAGCAAGGACGACAGGGGGGGTTTGGGCACTGAAGCTTTCTTT.